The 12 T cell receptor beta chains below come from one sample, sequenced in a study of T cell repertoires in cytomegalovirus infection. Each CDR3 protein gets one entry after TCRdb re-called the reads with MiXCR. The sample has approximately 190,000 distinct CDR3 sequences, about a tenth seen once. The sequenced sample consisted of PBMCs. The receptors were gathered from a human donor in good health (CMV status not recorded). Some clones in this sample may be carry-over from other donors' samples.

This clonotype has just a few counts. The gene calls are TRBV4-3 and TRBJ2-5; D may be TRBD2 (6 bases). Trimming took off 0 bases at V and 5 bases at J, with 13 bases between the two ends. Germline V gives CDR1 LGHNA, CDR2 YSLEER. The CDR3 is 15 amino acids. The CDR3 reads CASSQEGRSGETQYF. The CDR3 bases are TGCGCCAGCAGCCAAGAGGGTCGGAGCGGGGAGACCCAGTACTTC.

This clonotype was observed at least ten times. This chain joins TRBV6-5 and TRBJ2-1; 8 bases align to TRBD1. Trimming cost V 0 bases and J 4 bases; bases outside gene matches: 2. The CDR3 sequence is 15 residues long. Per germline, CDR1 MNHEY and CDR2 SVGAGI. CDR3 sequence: CASSYSDRAYNEQFF. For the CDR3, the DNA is TGTGCCAGCAGTTACTCGGACAGGGCGTACAATGAGCAGTTCTTC.

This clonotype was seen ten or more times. The CDR3 DNA reads TGCAGTGCTCCAATGGGGAGCAATCAGCCCCAGCATTTT. It encodes CSAPMGSNQPQHF. The rearrangement links TRBV20-1 to TRBJ1-5; D unclear. V shed 5 bases and J shed 1 base, with 9 bases lying between them. CDR1 DFQATT and CDR2 SNEGSKA come from the germline V gene (reference sequence). The CDR3 loop spans 13 amino acids.

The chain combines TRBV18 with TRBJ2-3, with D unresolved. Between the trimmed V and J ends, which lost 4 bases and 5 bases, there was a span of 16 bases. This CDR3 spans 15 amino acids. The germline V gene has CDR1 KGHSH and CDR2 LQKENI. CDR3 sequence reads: CASSLSPSGQDTQYF. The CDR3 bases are TGTGCCAGCTCACTGTCACCCTCCGGGCAAGATACGCAGTATTTT.

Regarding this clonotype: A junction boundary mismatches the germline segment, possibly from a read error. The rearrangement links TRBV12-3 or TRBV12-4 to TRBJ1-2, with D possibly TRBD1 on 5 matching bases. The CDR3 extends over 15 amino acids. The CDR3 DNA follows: TGTGCTAGCAGTTTAGGCTTGACAGCAAACAAAGGCTACACCTTC. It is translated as CASSLGLTANKGYTF.

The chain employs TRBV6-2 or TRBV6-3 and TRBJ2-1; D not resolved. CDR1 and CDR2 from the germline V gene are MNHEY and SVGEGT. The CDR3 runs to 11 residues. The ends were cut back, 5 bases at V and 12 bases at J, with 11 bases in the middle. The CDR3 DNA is TGTGCCAGCAGTCACAACCGTGGGCAGTTCTTC. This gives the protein CASSHNRGQFF.

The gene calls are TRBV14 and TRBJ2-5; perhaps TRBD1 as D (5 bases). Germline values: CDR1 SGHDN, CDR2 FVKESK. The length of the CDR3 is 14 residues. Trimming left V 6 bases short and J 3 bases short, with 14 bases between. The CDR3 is CASSHGPGKETQYF. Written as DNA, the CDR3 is TGTGCCAGCAGTCATGGACCAGGGAAAGAGACCCAGTACTTC.

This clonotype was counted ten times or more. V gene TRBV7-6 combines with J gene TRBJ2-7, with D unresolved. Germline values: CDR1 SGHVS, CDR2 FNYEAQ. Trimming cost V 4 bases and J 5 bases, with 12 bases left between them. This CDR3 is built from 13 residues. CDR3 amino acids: CASSSNAVNEQYV. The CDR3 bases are TGTGCCAGCAGCTCCAATGCGGTCAACGAGCAGTACGTC.

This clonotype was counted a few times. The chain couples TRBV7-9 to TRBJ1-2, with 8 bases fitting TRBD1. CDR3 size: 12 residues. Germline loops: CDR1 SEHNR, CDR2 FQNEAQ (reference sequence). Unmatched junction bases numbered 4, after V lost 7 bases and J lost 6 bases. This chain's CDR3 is CASTETGDGYTF. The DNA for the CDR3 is TGTGCCAGCACCGAGACAGGGGATGGCTACACCTTC. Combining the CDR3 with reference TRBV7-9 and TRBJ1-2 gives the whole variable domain DTGVSQNPRHKITKRGQNVTFRCDPISEHNRLYWYRQTLGQGPEFLTYFQNEAQLEKSRLLSDRFSAERPKGSFSTLEIQRTEQGDSAMYLCASTETGDGYTFGSGTRLTVV.

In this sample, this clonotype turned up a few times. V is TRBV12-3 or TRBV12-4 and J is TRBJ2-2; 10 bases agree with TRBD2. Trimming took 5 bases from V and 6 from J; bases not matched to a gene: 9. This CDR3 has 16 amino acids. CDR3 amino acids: CASSTPSGGASGELFF. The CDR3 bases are TGTGCCAGCAGTACCCCCAGCGGGGGGGCGTCCGGGGAGCTGTTTTTT.

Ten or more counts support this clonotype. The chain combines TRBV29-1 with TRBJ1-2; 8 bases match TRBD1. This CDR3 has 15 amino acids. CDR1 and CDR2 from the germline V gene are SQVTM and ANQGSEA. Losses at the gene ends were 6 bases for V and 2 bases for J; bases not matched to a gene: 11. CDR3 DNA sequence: TGCAGCGTGGGAGGACAGGGAAAATCGAACTATGGCTACACCTTC. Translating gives CSVGGQGKSNYGYTF.

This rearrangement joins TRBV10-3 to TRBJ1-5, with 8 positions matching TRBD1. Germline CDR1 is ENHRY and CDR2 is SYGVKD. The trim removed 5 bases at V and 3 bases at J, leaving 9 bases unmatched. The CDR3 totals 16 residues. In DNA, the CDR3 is TGTGCCATCAGTCGCTCCGGGACAGGAAACAATCAGCCCCAGCATTTT. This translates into CAISRSGTGNNQPQHF.